Listed below are T cell receptor beta chains from one sample, sequenced in a study of CD8 T cells in Susac syndrome. TCRdb passed the immunoSEQ multiplex PCR reads through MiXCR, listing each CDR3 protein once. The sample yields under 250,000 distinct CDR3 sequences, about 94% seen once. Material: CD4+ T cells from PBMCs. Source of these receptors: a human donor with Susac syndrome. Both conserved end residues are part of each CDR3. Fields, in order: D gene, V gene, J gene, clone size, CDR3 protein, CDR3 DNA. The D gene is left open where the match is weak. Size is stated for part of the rows, as once, few or many counts, or as a class when the clone is expanded.

D gene: NA
V gene: TRBV6-5
J gene: TRBJ2-1
clone size: NA
CDR3 protein: CASSRTGESHEQFF
CDR3 DNA: TGTGCCAGCAGCCGTACGGGGGAGTCCCATGAGCAGTTCTTC

D gene: NA
V gene: TRBV11-2
J gene: TRBJ1-4
clone size: once
CDR3 protein: CASSLETGTNEKLFF
CDR3 DNA: TGTGCCAGCAGCTTAGAGACAGGAACTAATGAAAAACTGTTTTTT

D gene: TRBD1
V gene: TRBV20-1
J gene: TRBJ2-5
clone size: NA
CDR3 protein: CSAGMAQGRRETQYF
CDR3 DNA: TGCAGTGCCGGAATGGCACAGGGGCGGCGGGAGACCCAGTACTTC

D gene: TRBD2
V gene: TRBV29-1
J gene: TRBJ2-6
clone size: NA
CDR3 protein: CSATGGTSGANVLTF
CDR3 DNA: TGCAGCGCGACGGGGGGGACCTCTGGGGCCAACGTCCTGACTTTC

D gene: TRBD1
V gene: TRBV25-1
J gene: TRBJ2-1
clone size: NA
CDR3 protein: CASSAEQGAEYNEQFF
CDR3 DNA: TGTGCCAGCAGTGCCGAACAGGGGGCGGAATACAATGAGCAGTTCTTC

D gene: TRBD1
V gene: TRBV6-1
J gene: TRBJ2-2
clone size: NA
CDR3 protein: CASSPRDRPNTGELFF
CDR3 DNA: TGTGCCAGCAGTCCCCGGGACAGGCCGAACACCGGGGAGCTGTTTTTT

D gene: TRBD1
V gene: TRBV6-5
J gene: TRBJ1-6
clone size: NA
CDR3 protein: CASTTRDRDSPLHF
CDR3 DNA: TGTGCCAGCACTACCAGGGACAGGGATTCACCCCTCCACTTT

D gene: NA
V gene: TRBV7-2
J gene: TRBJ1-1
clone size: NA
CDR3 protein: CASSHSEGWDTEAFF
CDR3 DNA: TGTGCCAGCAGCCACTCCGAGGGTTGGGACACTGAAGCTTTCTTT

D gene: NA
V gene: TRBV12-3/TRBV12-4
J gene: TRBJ2-3
clone size: NA
CDR3 protein: CASRGSWGFTDTQYF
CDR3 DNA: TGTGCCAGCAGGGGGAGTTGGGGTTTCACAGATACGCAGTATTTT

D gene: TRBD1
V gene: TRBV30
J gene: TRBJ1-2
clone size: NA
CDR3 protein: CAWIPDRPYGYTF
CDR3 DNA: TGTGCCTGGATCCCGGACAGGCCCTATGGCTACACCTTC

D gene: NA
V gene: TRBV20-1
J gene: TRBJ1-1
clone size: once
CDR3 protein: CSARFYTEAFF
CDR3 DNA: TGCAGTGCTAGATTTTACACTGAAGCTTTCTTT

D gene: NA
V gene: TRBV20-1
J gene: TRBJ1-1
clone size: NA
CDR3 protein: CSARDRGKGNTEAFF
CDR3 DNA: TGCAGTGCTAGAGATCGGGGGAAGGGGAACACTGAAGCTTTCTTT

D gene: NA
V gene: TRBV4-3
J gene: TRBJ1-5
clone size: NA
CDR3 protein: CASSQSGDIGQPQHF
CDR3 DNA: TGCGCCAGCAGCCAAAGCGGGGATATAGGTCAGCCCCAGCATTTT

D gene: NA
V gene: TRBV12-3/TRBV12-4
J gene: TRBJ2-7
clone size: NA
CDR3 protein: CASSLRGTSPPYEQYF
CDR3 DNA: TGTGCCAGCAGTTTACGAGGGACTTCCCCACCCTACGAGCAGTACTTC

D gene: NA
V gene: TRBV19
J gene: TRBJ1-2
clone size: NA
CDR3 protein: CASSIGSNGGYTF
CDR3 DNA: TGTGCCAGTAGTATAGGGAGTAACGGAGGCTACACCTTC

D gene: TRBD1
V gene: TRBV12-3/TRBV12-4
J gene: TRBJ2-6
clone size: NA
CDR3 protein: CASRRTGGSGANVLTF
CDR3 DNA: TGTGCCAGCAGACGTACAGGGGGATCAGGGGCCAACGTCCTGACTTTC

D gene: NA
V gene: TRBV11-2
J gene: TRBJ2-1
clone size: NA
CDR3 protein: CASSLVTNEQFF
CDR3 DNA: TGTGCCAGCAGCTTAGTCACGAATGAGCAGTTCTTC

D gene: TRBD1
V gene: TRBV5-1
J gene: TRBJ1-1
clone size: NA
CDR3 protein: CASSSGQGMTEAFF
CDR3 DNA: TGCGCCAGCAGCTCTGGACAGGGAATGACTGAAGCTTTCTTT

D gene: TRBD1
V gene: TRBV30
J gene: TRBJ2-7
clone size: NA
CDR3 protein: CAWSAGTGYYEQYF
CDR3 DNA: TGTGCCTGGAGTGCCGGGACAGGGTACTACGAGCAGTACTTC

D gene: NA
V gene: TRBV12-3/TRBV12-4
J gene: TRBJ2-2
clone size: NA
CDR3 protein: CASSLEGLTGELFF
CDR3 DNA: TGTGCCAGCAGTTTAGAGGGACTGACCGGGGAGCTGTTTTTT

D gene: TRBD1
V gene: TRBV7-9
J gene: TRBJ2-3
clone size: NA
CDR3 protein: CASSLDPGQGTDTQYF
CDR3 DNA: TGTGCCAGCAGCTTAGATCCCGGACAGGGGACAGATACGCAGTATTTT

D gene: NA
V gene: TRBV6-4
J gene: TRBJ1-5
clone size: NA
CDR3 protein: CARRPAARNQPQHF
CDR3 DNA: TGTGCCCGTCGGCCGGCGGCCCGCAATCAGCCCCAGCATTTT

D gene: TRBD1
V gene: TRBV7-8
J gene: TRBJ1-6
clone size: NA
CDR3 protein: CASSGQGRTPLHF
CDR3 DNA: TGTGCCAGCAGCGGACAGGGAAGAACACCCCTCCACTTT

D gene: NA
V gene: TRBV28
J gene: TRBJ2-7
clone size: NA
CDR3 protein: CALGGINEQYF
CDR3 DNA: TGTGCCCTCGGGGGCATAAACGAGCAGTACTTC

D gene: NA
V gene: TRBV12-3/TRBV12-4
J gene: TRBJ1-1
clone size: few
CDR3 protein: CASSLDMNTEAFF
CDR3 DNA: TGTGCCAGCAGTCTGGACATGAACACTGAAGCTTTCTTT

D gene: TRBD1
V gene: TRBV7-6
J gene: TRBJ2-7
clone size: NA
CDR3 protein: CASSTSPGTGVYEQYF
CDR3 DNA: TGTGCCAGCAGCACCAGTCCCGGGACAGGGGTGTACGAGCAGTACTTC

D gene: TRBD1
V gene: TRBV29-1
J gene: TRBJ2-1
clone size: once
CDR3 protein: CSYRDRDIDEQFF
CDR3 DNA: TGCAGCTACCGGGACAGGGACATCGATGAGCAGTTCTTC

D gene: NA
V gene: TRBV20-1
J gene: TRBJ1-2
clone size: NA
CDR3 protein: CSARETVYGYTF
CDR3 DNA: TGCAGTGCTAGAGAAACGGTCTATGGCTACACCTTC

D gene: NA
V gene: TRBV5-1
J gene: TRBJ2-3
clone size: NA
CDR3 protein: CASSLQRGRSTDTQYF
CDR3 DNA: TGCGCCAGCAGCTTGCAACGCGGGCGTAGCACAGATACGCAGTATTTT

D gene: NA
V gene: TRBV5-4
J gene: TRBJ2-7
clone size: NA
CDR3 protein: CASSLGQGRYYEQYF
CDR3 DNA: TGTGCCAGCAGCTTGGGTCAGGGCCGATACTACGAGCAGTACTTC

D gene: TRBD1
V gene: TRBV30
J gene: TRBJ1-1
clone size: NA
CDR3 protein: CAWSHQGAWFTEAFF
CDR3 DNA: TGTGCCTGGAGTCACCAGGGGGCATGGTTCACTGAAGCTTTCTTT

D gene: TRBD1
V gene: TRBV20-1
J gene: TRBJ1-2
clone size: NA
CDR3 protein: CSATGQANYGYTF
CDR3 DNA: TGCAGTGCTACCGGACAGGCTAACTATGGCTACACCTTC

D gene: NA
V gene: TRBV6-1
J gene: TRBJ2-3
clone size: NA
CDR3 protein: CASSEITDTQYF
CDR3 DNA: TGTGCCAGCAGTGAAATCACAGATACGCAGTATTTT

D gene: NA
V gene: TRBV30
J gene: TRBJ2-5
clone size: NA
CDR3 protein: CAWSTSPGTQETQYF
CDR3 DNA: TGTGCCTGGAGTACCTCCCCGGGGACCCAAGAGACCCAGTACTTC

D gene: NA
V gene: TRBV20-1
J gene: TRBJ1-1
clone size: once
CDR3 protein: CSARALQGLNTEAFF
CDR3 DNA: TGCAGTGCCAGAGCACTACAGGGATTGAACACTGAAGCTTTCTTT

D gene: NA
V gene: TRBV27
J gene: TRBJ1-1
clone size: few
CDR3 protein: CASSLPGQNTEAFF
CDR3 DNA: TGTGCCAGCAGTTTACCGGGACAGAACACTGAAGCTTTCTTT

D gene: TRBD1
V gene: TRBV5-5
J gene: TRBJ1-5
clone size: NA
CDR3 protein: CASSPGQGQNQPQHF
CDR3 DNA: TGTGCCAGCAGTCCGGGACAGGGTCAAAATCAGCCCCAGCATTTT

D gene: NA
V gene: TRBV20-1
J gene: TRBJ1-1
clone size: NA
CDR3 protein: CSARDWGRHITEAFF
CDR3 DNA: TGCAGTGCTAGAGATTGGGGACGACATATCACTGAAGCTTTCTTT

D gene: NA
V gene: TRBV30
J gene: TRBJ2-4
clone size: NA
CDR3 protein: CAWSVGWGSGRTKNIQYF
CDR3 DNA: TGTGCCTGGAGCGTGGGGTGGGGGTCAGGGCGAACCAAAAACATTCAGTACTTC

D gene: NA
V gene: TRBV4-2
J gene: TRBJ1-3
clone size: NA
CDR3 protein: CASSARTDPSGNTIYF
CDR3 DNA: TGTGCCAGCAGCGCCCGGACGGACCCTTCTGGAAACACCATATATTTT

D gene: TRBD1
V gene: TRBV12-3/TRBV12-4
J gene: TRBJ2-7
clone size: NA
CDR3 protein: CASSSLGTGDEQYF
CDR3 DNA: TGTGCCAGCAGCAGCTTAGGGACAGGGGACGAGCAGTACTTC

D gene: TRBD2
V gene: TRBV9
J gene: TRBJ2-3
clone size: NA
CDR3 protein: CASSFSTSGGTDTQYF
CDR3 DNA: TGTGCCAGCAGCTTCTCGACTAGCGGGGGAACAGATACGCAGTATTTT

D gene: NA
V gene: TRBV29-1
J gene: TRBJ1-1
clone size: NA
CDR3 protein: CSAETEAFF
CDR3 DNA: TGCAGCGCGGAGACTGAAGCTTTCTTT

D gene: NA
V gene: TRBV12-3/TRBV12-4
J gene: TRBJ1-2
clone size: NA
CDR3 protein: CASSWTQGGSHGYTF
CDR3 DNA: TGTGCCAGCAGTTGGACCCAGGGAGGGTCCCATGGCTACACCTTC

D gene: NA
V gene: TRBV28
J gene: TRBJ1-1
clone size: NA
CDR3 protein: CASTQSHTEAFF
CDR3 DNA: TGTGCCAGCACCCAGTCGCACACTGAAGCTTTCTTT

D gene: NA
V gene: TRBV20-1
J gene: TRBJ1-3
clone size: NA
CDR3 protein: CSAGVVMGNTIYF
CDR3 DNA: TGCAGTGCTGGCGTTGTAATGGGAAACACCATATATTTT

D gene: NA
V gene: TRBV30
J gene: TRBJ2-5
clone size: NA
CDR3 protein: CAWSPVGTQETQYF
CDR3 DNA: TGTGCCTGGAGTCCCGTCGGGACTCAAGAGACCCAGTACTTC

D gene: NA
V gene: TRBV3-1
J gene: TRBJ1-2
clone size: NA
CDR3 protein: CASSQGKQTGDGGYTF
CDR3 DNA: TGTGCCAGCAGCCAAGGGAAGCAGACGGGGGACGGTGGCTACACCTTC